Presented here are 4 T cell receptor beta chains from one specimen sequenced in a study of CD8 T cells in Susac syndrome. After extraction with the RNeasy kit, about 0.5 to 1 ug of the RNA was reverse transcribed using random hexamers. One entry per CDR3 protein results from TCRdb running MiXCR on the immunoSEQ multiplex PCR reads. Among roughly 140,000 distinct CDR3 sequences listed, approximately 96% were seen once. Sequenced input: CD8+ T cells from PBMCs. Receptor source: a human donor with multiple sclerosis.

This chain connects TRBV27 to TRBJ1-5; TRBD1 matches at 9 bases. Losses at the gene ends were 2 bases for V and 4 bases for J; bases not matched to a gene: 3. CDR1 and CDR2 from the germline V gene are MNHEY and SMNVEV (reference sequence). This CDR3 has 15 residues. The CDR3, as DNA: TGTGCCAGCAGTTTACTTGGGACAGGGAATCAGCCCCAGCATTTT. Translation gives CASSLLGTGNQPQHF.

The rearrangement uses TRBV27 and TRBJ1-2, with a possible D match to TRBD1 (5 bases). V lost 5 bases and J lost 2, with 15 bases in between. CDR1 and CDR2 (germline): MNHEY, SMNVEV (reference sequence). CDR3 length equals 15 residues. The CDR3 DNA follows: TGTGCCAGCAGTCGATCTCCGGGACTAAACTATGGCTACACCTTC. It translates to CASSRSPGLNYGYTF.

To note about this clonotype: The conserved final phenylalanine or tryptophan is absent from the CDR3, which likely points to a read error. J is TRBJ2-6 and V is TRBV4-3; 7 positions match TRBD1. The germline gives CDR1 LGHNA, CDR2 YSLEER. The V segment lost 4 bases and the J segment 0 bases; nucleotides outside the gene matches: 3. This CDR3 has 16 residues. CDR3 coding DNA: TGCGCCAGCAGCCGATCAGGGGGCTCTGGGGCCAACGTCCTGACTCTC. Translated, it gives CASSRSGGSGANVLTL.

The rearrangement links TRBV2 to TRBJ2-7; TRBD2 agrees at 10 bases. This CDR3 region has 17 residues. Germline loops: CDR1 SNHLY, CDR2 FYNNEI. Losses at the gene ends were 3 bases for V and 1 base for J; bases not matched to a gene: 9. The CDR3 sequence is CASSDDSGTSVSYEQYF. The CDR3 coding sequence is TGTGCCAGCAGTGATGACTCCGGGACTAGCGTTTCCTACGAGCAGTACTTC.